These 30 T cell receptor beta chains were all obtained from the same sample, sequenced in a study of regulatory T cells in long-lasting Graves disease. To make TCR beta libraries, researchers used iRepertoire HTBI primers and Arm-PCR of CDR3 regions. TCRdb itself ran the multiplex PCR reads through MiXCR, one entry per CDR3 protein. In the table there are some 500,000 distinct CDR3 sequences, roughly 16% of which are singletons. Time point described: newly diagnosed GD, antithyroid drugs for less than 3 months. Extracted PBMC RNA gave rise to the TCR library. The data also belong to a second study, concerning T cells in Graves' hyperthyroidism and ophthalmopathy.

Sequenced here: peripheral blood mononuclear cells (PBMCs), sampled at new diagnosis, from a patient treated with antithyroid drugs. All receptors derive from a woman aged 35-65 years with Graves disease.

This clonotype was seen a handful of times. V usage is TRBV6-2 or TRBV6-3 and J usage is TRBJ1-5, with TRBD1 as a possible D gene (5 bases). The CDR3 totals 16 residues. Trimming took 7 bases from V and 3 from J, leaving 19 bases between them. The germline CDR1 and CDR2 sequences are MNHEY and SVGEGT. The CDR3 nucleotides are TGTGCCAGCACCCTGGTCGCCGGACACACCAATCAGCCCCAGCATTTT. It encodes CASTLVAGHTNQPQHF.

This clonotype was counted a few times. The genes are TRBV6-2 or TRBV6-3 and TRBJ1-6; the match to TRBD1 covers 11 bases. J lost 8 bases, V lost 3 bases, and 3 bases had no gene match. CDR1 and CDR2 (germline): MNHEY, SVGEGT. There are 15 residues in the CDR3. CDR3 residues: CASSYGTGGYSPLHF. CDR3 DNA: TGTGCCAGCAGTTATGGGACAGGGGGTTATTCACCCCTCCACTTT.

The genes are TRBV3-1 and TRBJ2-1; D call uncertain. The CDR3 is 15 residues long. Deletions cut 0 bases from V and 4 bases from J, with 10 bases between. Germline V gene sequence: CDR1 LGHDT, CDR2 YNNKEL (reference sequence). This CDR3 reads CASSQDPGSYNEQFF. CDR3 DNA: TGTGCCAGCAGCCAAGACCCCGGCAGTTACAATGAGCAGTTCTTC.

This clonotype was seen at least ten times. The chain links TRBV6-1 to TRBJ2-5; 8 nucleotides align to TRBD2. V was pared by 6 bases and J by 4 bases, with 4 bases of the junction left unmatched. The CDR3 consists of 13 residues. CDR1 MNHNS and CDR2 SASEGT come from the germline V gene. CDR3 nucleotides: TGTGCCAGCAGGCCCGGGGGGGGAGAGACCCAGTACTTC. Protein product: CASRPGGGETQYF.

To note about this clonotype: With a much larger clone just one base away, this may be a read error. This rearrangement joins TRBV11-1 to TRBJ2-5; possibly TRBD2 for D (6 bases). Germline CDR1 reads SGHAT; CDR2 reads FQDESV (reference sequence). The CDR3 contains 14 residues. CDR3 in amino acids: CASSTGLFQETQHF. DNA of the CDR3: TGTGCCAGCAGCACGGGACTCTTCCAAGAGACCCAGCACTTC. Full variable domain (missing parts from reference TRBV11-1 and TRBJ2-5): EAEVAQSPRYKITEKSQAVAFWCDPISGHATLYWYRQILGQGPELLVQFQDESVVDDSQLPKDRFSAERLKGVDSTLKIQPAELGDSAMYLCASSTGLFQETQHFGPGTRLLVL.

This clonotype was counted many times. V is TRBV11-2 and J is TRBJ2-3; D uncertain. Trimming left V 5 bases short and J 3 bases short, with 12 bases between. Germline CDR1 and CDR2: SGHAT and FQNNGV. The CDR3 spans 14 residues. The CDR3 spells CASSLQMGTDTQYF. The CDR3 DNA reads as TGTGCCAGCAGCCTCCAGATGGGTACAGATACGCAGTATTTT.

This clonotype was recorded a few times. The chain links TRBV18 to TRBJ1-3, with D perhaps matching TRBD1 (5 bases). The CDR3 is 15 amino acids. The V gene lost 4 bases and the J gene lost 0 bases, with 10 bases spanning the gap. Germline V gene data show CDR1 as KGHSH and CDR2 as LQKENI. This chain's CDR3 is CASSRDLSSGNTIYF. CDR3 nucleotides: TGTGCCAGCTCACGGGACCTGAGCTCTGGAAACACCATATATTTT.

The table lists this clonotype with many counts. The V and J genes are TRBV20-1 and TRBJ2-7, with D perhaps matching TRBD1 (6 bases). Per the germline V gene, CDR1 is DFQATT and CDR2 is SNEGSKA (reference sequence). This CDR3 is 15 amino acids long. Trimming removed 6 bases from V and 6 bases from J, with 24 bases in between. CDR3 residues: CSAAQGSHGRREQYF. The DNA for the CDR3 is TGCAGTGCCGCTCAGGGGTCCCACGGCAGGCGCGAGCAGTACTTC.

In this sample, this clonotype turned up many times. The rearrangement uses TRBV6-2 or TRBV6-3 and TRBJ2-5, with D tentatively TRBD1 (6 bases). Germline CDR1 MNHEY, CDR2 SVGEGT. CDR3 size: 15 residues. The germline V and J ends were trimmed by 5 bases and 5 bases, with 18 bases remaining between them. CDR3 sequence reads: CASSPEAQGRETQYF. In nucleotides, the CDR3 is TGTGCCAGCAGTCCAGAAGCACAGGGTAGGGAGACCCAGTACTTC.

This clonotype was seen a few times. The chain links TRBV25-1 to TRBJ1-2; D ambiguous. This CDR3 has 12 amino acids. Germline V gene lookup returns CDR1 MGHDK and CDR2 SYGVNS. Trimming left V 4 bases short and J 8 bases short, with 11 bases between. The CDR3 nucleotides are TGTGCCAGCAGTGGAAGTATGAGAGGCTACACCTTC. The encoded protein is CASSGSMRGYTF.

V and J are TRBV4-1 and TRBJ2-1; 9 bases map to TRBD1. From germline, CDR1 is MGHRA and CDR2 YSYEKL. Germline trimming cut 6 bases from V and 2 bases from J; bases unmatched to any gene: 11. CDR3 length: 17 amino acids. The CDR3 here is CASRRTGTGNTYNEQFF. The CDR3 nucleotides read TGCGCCAGCAGACGCACCGGGACAGGGAACACCTACAATGAGCAGTTCTTC.

This clonotype was seen many times. The chain has TRBV6-2 or TRBV6-3 and TRBJ1-6; tentatively, D is TRBD1 (5 bases). The CDR3 contains 16 residues. CDR1 MNHEY and CDR2 SVGEGT come from the germline V gene. Deletions cut 2 bases from V and 5 bases from J, with 13 bases between. The CDR3 DNA sequence: TGTGCCAGCAGTTACGGGTTGAGCAGGGATAATTCACCCCTCCACTTT. This gives the protein CASSYGLSRDNSPLHF.

The chain joins TRBV28 to TRBJ1-2; no clear D gene. CDR3 length: 15 residues. V lost 6 bases and J 2 bases, leaving 16 bases between the germline ends. Germline V gene sequence: CDR1 MDHEN, CDR2 SYDVKM. This chain's CDR3 is CASRRTEGNNYGYTF. CDR3 DNA: TGTGCCAGCAGGCGGACGGAAGGGAACAACTATGGCTACACCTTC.

The J gene is TRBJ2-1, the V gene TRBV7-3; 12 bases agree with TRBD2. Trimming at V came to 5 bases and at J to 6 bases, leaving 5 bases not matched to a gene. The length of the CDR3 is 15 residues. CDR1 and CDR2 (germline): SGHTA, FQGTGA. The CDR3 DNA reads as TGTGCCAGCAGCCTAGGACTAGCGGGGACCAATGAGCAGTTCTTC. It codes for CASSLGLAGTNEQFF.

This clonotype was counted ten times or more. The V gene is TRBV2, the J gene TRBJ1-5, with D perhaps TRBD1 (5 bases). The ends were cut back, 7 bases at V and 5 bases at J, with 18 bases in the middle. This CDR3 is built from 15 residues. The germline V gene has CDR1 SNHLY and CDR2 FYNNEI. The CDR3 DNA follows: TGTGCCAGCAAAAGGCTCAGGGAGGGGCATCAGCCCCAGCATTTT. Translating gives CASKRLREGHQPQHF.

This clonotype was recorded many times. The chain uses TRBV6-6 and TRBJ1-2; 12 bases are shared with TRBD1. Unmatched junction bases numbered 6, after V lost 0 bases and J lost 4 bases. CDR1 MNHNY and CDR2 SVGAGI come from the germline V gene (reference sequence). The CDR3 is made up of 17 amino acids. The CDR3 protein is CASSYSGTGGPFYGYTF. As DNA, the CDR3 is TGTGCCAGCAGTTACTCGGGGACAGGGGGCCCTTTCTATGGCTACACCTTC.

This clonotype was observed at least ten times. The chain carries TRBV5-8 and TRBJ1-2; tentative D call: TRBD1 (5 bases). The CDR3 length is 13 residues. Looked up from germline, CDR1 is SGHTS and CDR2 is YDEGEE. V lost 4 bases to trimming and J lost 14 bases, with 21 bases between them. This CDR3 reads CASSRQGATTETF. The DNA for the CDR3 is TGTGCCAGCAGCCGTCAGGGTGCCACTACTGAGACCTTC.

This clonotype showed up many times. The chain uses TRBV2 and TRBJ1-1; 8 nucleotides agree with TRBD1. Germline V CDR1 and CDR2: SNHLY, FYNNEI. The CDR3 extends over 13 amino acids. J was trimmed by 5 bases and V by 5 bases; bases with no gene match: 4. The CDR3 region has the DNA TGTGCCAGCAGTCCCAGGGGGCGAACTGAAGCTTTCTTT. Translated: CASSPRGRTEAFF.

Ten or more counts support this clonotype. This chain connects TRBV30 to TRBJ1-2; 9 nucleotides match TRBD1. The length of the CDR3 is 14 residues. CDR1 GTSNPN and CDR2 SVGIG come from the germline V gene (reference sequence). The junction had 7 bases not matched to a gene; V was cut back by 0 bases and J by 8 bases. CDR3 residues: CAWSVDRGSGGYTF. The DNA for the CDR3 is TGTGCCTGGAGTGTTGACAGGGGGTCTGGCGGCTACACCTTC.

This clonotype was seen a handful of times. The CDR3 loop reads CASSIGRTSGGAEQFF. Written as DNA, the CDR3 is TGTGCCAGTAGTATAGGGAGGACTAGCGGGGGGGCTGAGCAGTTCTTC. V is TRBV19 and J is TRBJ2-1, with 15 positions matching TRBD2. Germline CDR1 LNHDA, CDR2 SQIVND (reference sequence). The V and J ends lost 1 base and 9 bases, in that order; junction bases with no gene match: 4. This CDR3 has 16 residues.

This clonotype was seen a few times. The gene calls are TRBV4-1 and TRBJ2-7; D not resolved. The CDR3 has 16 amino acids. Germline lookup yields CDR1 MGHRA and CDR2 YSYEKL. The V end was cut by 0 bases, the J end by 2 bases, with 14 bases between. The CDR3 reads CASSQDLAGWAYEQYF. CDR3 sequence (DNA): TGCGCCAGCAGCCAAGATCTGGCAGGCTGGGCCTACGAGCAGTACTTC.

The gene calls are TRBV11-3 and TRBJ1-6; no definite D call. CDR3 length: 14 residues. CDR1 is SGHNT, CDR2 YENEEA, per germline. Trimming stripped 1 base from V and 7 bases from J, with 8 bases between. The CDR3 spells CASSLVAANSPLHF. The DNA for the CDR3 is TGTGCCAGCAGCTTAGTTGCCGCGAATTCACCCCTCCACTTT.

The J gene is TRBJ2-7, the V gene TRBV4-1; D uncertain. This CDR3 is built from 15 residues. The V gene's germline CDR1 is MGHRA and CDR2 YSYEKL. V lost 0 bases and J lost 6, with 15 bases in between. The CDR3 protein is CASSQDLGNLLEQYF. The CDR3 bases are TGCGCCAGCAGCCAAGATCTGGGCAATTTACTCGAGCAGTACTTC.

V gene TRBV5-1 combines with J gene TRBJ1-4, with D possibly matching TRBD1 (5 bases). The CDR3 contains 16 residues. The V gene's germline CDR1 is SGHRS and CDR2 YFSETQ. Trimming took 0 bases from V and 7 from J, leaving 16 bases between them. In nucleotides, the CDR3 is TGCGCCAGCAGCTTGGGGGACTCAAGCGATGCTGAAAAACTGTTTTTT. Translating it yields CASSLGDSSDAEKLFF.

The chain employs TRBV10-2 and TRBJ1-6; 7 bases are shared with TRBD1. This CDR3 has 14 amino acids. Germline V CDR1 and CDR2: WSHSY, SAAADI. The V and J ends lost 6 bases and 10 bases, in that order; junction bases with no gene match: 9. In DNA, the CDR3 is TGCGCCAGCAGCCCAACAGGGGAATGGTCACCCCTCCACTTT. Amino acid sequence: CASSPTGEWSPLHF.

This clonotype was counted a few times. A much larger clone lies a single base off, so this may be a read error. The chain has TRBV28 and TRBJ2-7, with TRBD2 matching over 14 bases. CDR3 length: 16 residues. V trimming: 6 bases; J trimming: 3 bases; junction bases outside the gene matches: 7. Germline CDR1 reads MDHEN; CDR2 reads SYDVKM. The CDR3, as DNA: TGTGCCAGCAGACCGACTAGCGGGGGGGCCTTCTACGAGCAGTACTTC. Encoded protein: CASRPTSGGAFYEQYF.

This clonotype has a handful of counts. V usage is TRBV6-1 and J usage is TRBJ2-7; 9 bases align to TRBD1. In germline, CDR1 is MNHNS, CDR2 SASEGT. CDR3 length: 12 amino acids. Trimming removed 6 bases from V and 12 bases from J; junction bases left unmatched: 9. CDR3 in DNA: TGTGCCAGCAGGACCTACAGGGGGCGGTGGTACTTC. Translating it yields CASRTYRGRWYF.

This clonotype was seen a few times. The junction departs from the called germline gene at one end, perhaps through a read error. The rearrangement joins TRBV11-3 to TRBJ1-1; D might be TRBD1 (6 bases). Germline assignment: CDR1 SGHNT and CDR2 YENEEA. The CDR3 runs to 14 residues. CDR3: CASSFWTENTEASF. DNA for the CDR3: TGTGCCAGCAGCTTTTGGACAGAGAACACTGAAGCTTCCTTT.

The J gene is TRBJ1-1, the V gene TRBV20-1; D is unclear. The germline V gene encodes CDR1 DFQATT and CDR2 SNEGSKA (reference sequence). The length of the CDR3 is 11 residues. V was trimmed by 3 bases and J by 0 bases, leaving 2 bases between them. The CDR3 DNA reads as TGCAGTGCTAGGCTGAACACTGAAGCTTTCTTT. Its translation is CSARLNTEAFF.

This clonotype was seen many times. The chain has TRBV5-1 and TRBJ2-7; 15 bases fit TRBD2. V shed 4 bases, J shed 3 bases, and the junction held 5 bases outside the gene matches. The CDR3 has 16 residues. Germline lookup yields CDR1 SGHRS and CDR2 YFSETQ. CDR3 DNA: TGCGCCAGCAGCAAAGGGACTAGCGGGGGGCTCTACGAGCAGTACTTC. This encodes CASSKGTSGGLYEQYF.